The T cell receptor beta chain described here comes from a study of shared clonotypes between healthy human individuals. This was a deep-level run. Measured with immunoSEQ multiplex PCR; TCRdb has only the in-frame clones, and not every one. The repertoire holds roughly 2.1 million clones, with roughly 91% as singletons. About this clone itself: Its antigen remains unknown.

CDR3 length: 14 amino acids. CDR1 is MNHEY, CDR2 SMNVEV, per germline (reference sequence). Trimming left V 4 bases short and J 4 bases short, with 11 bases between. General study findings and limits: Owing to a small donor count, the genetic and exposure-history diversity represented was limited.

Naive-designated CD8 cells lacked CD45RO, were positively enriched for CCR7, and omitted terminally differentiated effector memory CD45RA+ cells. Sequencing input: naive CD8+ T cells from PBMCs. This TCR was recovered from a man younger than 35 in good health. Some clones in this sample may be carry-over from other donors' samples. The chain couples TRBV27 to TRBJ2-1; no firm D call. The CDR3 DNA reads TGTGCCAGCAGTTCTCACGAGACTTACAATGAGCAGTTCTTC. Protein: CASSSHETYNEQFF.